The present T cell receptor beta chain was sequenced within a study of blood T cell repertoires in COVID-19. In germline, CDR1 is SGHAT, CDR2 FQNNGV. J lost 7 bases, V lost 5 bases, and 10 bases had no gene match. The CDR3 extends over 14 amino acids. Recruited during active infection, patients (from Seattle) were subsequently followed longitudinally. The assay was immunoSEQ multiplex PCR, and TCRdb's table has in-frame clones only and misses some. This sample has approximately 200,000 clones, with more than 75% found just once. The material sequenced was peripheral blood. The TCR sequence derives from a person aged 65 to 85 with COVID-19, enrolled during active disease. The chain recombines TRBV11-2 with TRBJ1-2; 7 bases agree with TRBD1. CDR3 protein: CASSPQGEVGGYTF. The CDR3 bases are TGTGCCAGCAGCCCCCAGGGGGAAGTGGGTGGCTACACCTTC. The variable domain in full, with the rest retrieved from reference TRBV11-2 and TRBJ1-2, is EAGVAQSPRYKIIEKRQSVAFWCNPISGHATLYWYQQILGQGPKLLIQFQNNGVVDDSQLPKDRFSAERLKGVDSTLKIQPAKLEDSAVYLCASSPQGEVGGYTFGSGTRLTVV.